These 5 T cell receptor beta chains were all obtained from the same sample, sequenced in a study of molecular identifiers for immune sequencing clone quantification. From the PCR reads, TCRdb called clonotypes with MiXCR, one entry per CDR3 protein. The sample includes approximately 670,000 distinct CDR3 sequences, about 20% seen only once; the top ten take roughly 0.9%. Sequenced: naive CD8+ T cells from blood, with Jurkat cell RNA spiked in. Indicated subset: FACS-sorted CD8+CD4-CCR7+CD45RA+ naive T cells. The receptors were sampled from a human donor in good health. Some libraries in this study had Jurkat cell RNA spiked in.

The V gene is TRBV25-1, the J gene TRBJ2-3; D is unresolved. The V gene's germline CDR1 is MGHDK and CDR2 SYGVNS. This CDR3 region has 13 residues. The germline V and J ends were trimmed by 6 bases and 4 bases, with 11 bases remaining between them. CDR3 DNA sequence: TGTGCCAGCAGCTTCTATGGGTCAGATACGCAGTATTTT. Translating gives CASSFYGSDTQYF.

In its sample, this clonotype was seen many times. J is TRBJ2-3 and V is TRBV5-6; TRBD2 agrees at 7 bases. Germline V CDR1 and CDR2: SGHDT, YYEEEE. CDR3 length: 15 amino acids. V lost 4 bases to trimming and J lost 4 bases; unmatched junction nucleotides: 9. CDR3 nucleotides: TGTGCCAGCAGCCTGATACTAGCGCTCGCAGATACGCAGTATTTT. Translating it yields CASSLILALADTQYF. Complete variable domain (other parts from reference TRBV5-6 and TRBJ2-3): DAGVTQSPTHLIKTRGQQVTLRCSPKSGHDTVSWYQQALGQGPQFIFQYYEEEERQRGNFPDRFSGHQFPNYSSELNVNALLLGDSALYLCASSLILALADTQYFGPGTRLTVL.

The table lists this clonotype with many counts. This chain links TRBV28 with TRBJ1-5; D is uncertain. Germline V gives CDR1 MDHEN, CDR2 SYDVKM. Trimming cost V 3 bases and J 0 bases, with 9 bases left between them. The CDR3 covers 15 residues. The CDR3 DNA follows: TGTGCCAGCAGTTTTGTTATCAGTAGCAATCAGCCCCAGCATTTT. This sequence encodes CASSFVISSNQPQHF.

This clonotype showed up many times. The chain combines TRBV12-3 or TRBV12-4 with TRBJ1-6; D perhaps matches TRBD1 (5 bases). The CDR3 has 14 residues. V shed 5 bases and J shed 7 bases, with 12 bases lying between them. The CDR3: CASSKQDSNSPLHF. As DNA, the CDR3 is TGTGCCAGCAGTAAACAGGATAGCAATTCACCCCTCCACTTT.

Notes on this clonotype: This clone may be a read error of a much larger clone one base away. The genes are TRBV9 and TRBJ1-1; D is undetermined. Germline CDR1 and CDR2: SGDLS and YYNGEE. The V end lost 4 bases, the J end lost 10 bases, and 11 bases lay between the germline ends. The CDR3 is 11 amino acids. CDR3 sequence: CASSHGQGAFF. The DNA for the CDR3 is TGTGCCAGCAGCCACGGGCAAGGAGCTTTCTTT. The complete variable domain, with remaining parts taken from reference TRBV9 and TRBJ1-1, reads DSGVTQTPKHLITATGQRVTLRCSPRSGDLSVYWYQQSLDQGLQFLIQYYNGEERAKGNILERFSAQQFPDLHSELNLSSLELGDSALYFCASSHGQGAFFGQGTRLTVV.